Listed here are 15 T cell receptor beta chains from one sample, sequenced in a study of blood T cell repertoires in COVID-19. Assay: immunoSEQ multiplex PCR; the TCRdb copy retains only in-frame clones and omits some. Of 250,000 to 400,000 clones listed, over 85% were seen once; the top ten hold about 2.4%. The sequencing input was PBMCs or T cells enriched from blood (not recorded which). These receptors all come from a man between 60 and 75 years old who had recovered from COVID-19.

V usage is TRBV10-3 and J usage is TRBJ2-3; D not certain. In germline, CDR1 is ENHRY, CDR2 SYGVKD. There are 11 residues in the CDR3. This chain's CDR3 is CAASSRVTQYF. CDR3 nucleotide sequence: TGTGCTGCCTCTTCCCGGGTTACGCAGTATTTT.

The J gene is TRBJ2-7, the V gene TRBV11-1; maybe TRBD2 (6 bases). Germline CDR1 and CDR2: SGHAT and FQDESV (reference sequence). Trimming pared 1 base from V and 1 base from J, leaving 14 bases between. There are 16 residues in the CDR3. The DNA for the CDR3 is TGTGCCAGCAGCTTAGGGGGGGTTCAGAGTTCCTACGAGCAGTACTTC. It specifies CASSLGGVQSSYEQYF.

The J gene is TRBJ2-7, the V gene TRBV9; 8 nucleotides align to TRBD1. Germline V gives CDR1 SGDLS, CDR2 YYNGEE. The trim removed 0 bases at V and 6 bases at J, leaving 8 bases unmatched. This CDR3 spans 15 amino acids. CDR3 in DNA: TGTGCCAGCAGCGTAGGTTTCAGGGGGCCTGCCGAGCAGTACTTC. It translates to CASSVGFRGPAEQYF.

The chain links TRBV5-1 to TRBJ2-2, with D perhaps matching TRBD1 (5 bases). The CDR3 totals 16 residues. From germline, CDR1 is SGHRS and CDR2 YFSETQ. V was clipped by 4 bases and J by 4 bases, with 17 bases between them. The CDR3 coding sequence is TGCGCCAGCAGCACCACGAGACAGTCCTTCACCGGGGAGCTGTTTTTT. Protein sequence: CASSTTRQSFTGELFF.

This chain connects TRBV5-1 to TRBJ2-2, with 8 bases matching TRBD2. V trimming: 7 bases; J trimming: 4 bases; junction bases outside the gene matches: 15. The CDR3 runs 17 residues. Germline V gives CDR1 SGHRS, CDR2 YFSETQ. CDR3 loop: CASQLVAGSMVTGELFF. For the CDR3, the DNA is TGCGCCAGCCAGTTGGTAGCGGGGTCCATGGTCACCGGGGAGCTGTTTTTT.

V usage is TRBV30 and J usage is TRBJ1-3; no clear D gene. The CDR3 covers 13 residues. Germline CDR1 is GTSNPN and CDR2 is SVGIG (reference sequence). V shed 3 bases and J shed 2 bases, with 8 bases lying between them. The CDR3 DNA reads TGTGCCTGGAGCCTGTCTCCTGGAAACACCATATATTTT. It is translated as CAWSLSPGNTIYF.

The J gene is TRBJ1-1, the V gene TRBV2; D is undetermined. The ends were cut back, 10 bases at V and 7 bases at J, with 13 bases in the middle. The CDR3 contains 11 residues. Germline V CDR1 and CDR2: SNHLY, FYNNEI. CDR3 in amino acids: CATSTGDEAFF. CDR3 nucleotides: TGTGCCACCTCGACCGGGGATGAAGCTTTCTTT.

DNA of the CDR3: TGTGCCAGCAGTTTAGGCCCACCAGGTTCCGGCTACACCTTC. Its translation: CASSLGPPGSGYTF. The V gene is TRBV27, the J gene TRBJ1-2; no definite D call. Trimming stripped 2 bases from V and 8 bases from J, with 15 bases between. This CDR3 has 14 amino acids. Germline V lookup: CDR1 MNHEY, CDR2 SMNVEV (reference sequence).

CDR3: CATSRDLGGTGELFF. The CDR3 bases are TGTGCCACCAGCAGAGATCTGGGGGGAACCGGGGAGCTGTTTTTT. The rearrangement joins TRBV15 to TRBJ2-2; D perhaps matches TRBD2 (6 bases). The CDR3 consists of 15 residues. The V end lost 0 bases, the J end lost 5 bases, and 10 bases lay between the germline ends. Germline values: CDR1 LNHNV, CDR2 YYDKDF (reference sequence).

The chain couples TRBV19 to TRBJ2-2; tentative D call: TRBD1 (6 bases). The CDR3 runs to 15 residues. V lost 6 bases and J 2 bases, leaving 13 bases between the germline ends. The germline CDR1 and CDR2 sequences are LNHDA and SQIVND (reference sequence). The DNA for the CDR3 is TGTGCCAGTAGGGGAAAACAGGGTAACACCGGGGAGCTGTTTTTT. This encodes CASRGKQGNTGELFF.

The chain is built from TRBV6-2 or TRBV6-3 and TRBJ2-3; 12 nucleotides match TRBD2. The germline gives CDR1 MNHEY, CDR2 SVGEGT. The CDR3 is 17 amino acids. The V gene end was trimmed by 4 bases and the J gene end by 0 bases; junction bases not matched to a gene: 5. The CDR3 bases are TGTGCCAGCAGTTGGACTAGCGGGGTGTCGAGCACAGATACGCAGTATTTT. Its translation is CASSWTSGVSSTDTQYF.

This chain joins TRBV9 and TRBJ1-2; weak D call: TRBD1 (6 bases). Germline loops: CDR1 SGDLS, CDR2 YYNGEE. V lost 0 bases to trimming and J lost 0 bases, with 9 bases between them. The CDR3 has 15 amino acids. The CDR3 is CASSVVAGANYGYTF. CDR3 coding DNA: TGTGCCAGCAGCGTAGTAGCAGGGGCTAACTATGGCTACACCTTC. The variable domain in full, with the rest retrieved from reference TRBV9 and TRBJ1-2, is DSGVTQTPKHLITATGQRVTLRCSPRSGDLSVYWYQQSLDQGLQFLIQYYNGEERAKGNILERFSAQQFPDLHSELNLSSLELGDSALYFCASSVVAGANYGYTFGSGTRLTVV.

The V call is TRBV5-1, the J call TRBJ2-5, with D tentatively TRBD2 (5 bases). The CDR3 is 15 amino acids. Germline values: CDR1 SGHRS, CDR2 YFSETQ. The ends were cut back, 0 bases at V and 3 bases at J, with 12 bases in the middle. Here the CDR3 reads CASSLAGSAEETQYF. The CDR3 coding sequence is TGCGCCAGCAGCTTGGCGGGATCAGCGGAAGAGACCCAGTACTTC. The full variable domain, rest sourced from reference TRBV5-1 and TRBJ2-5, is KAGVTQTPRYLIKTRGQQVTLSCSPISGHRSVSWYQQTPGQGLQFLFEYFSETQRNKGNFPGRFSGRQFSNSRSEMNVSTLELGDSALYLCASSLAGSAEETQYFGPGTRLLVL.

This clone was seen a single time. Sequence at one end of the junction differs from germline and may be a read error. This chain joins TRBV18 and TRBJ1-2, with TRBD1 as a possible D gene (5 bases). The CDR3 length is 12 residues. CDR1 is KGHSH, CDR2 LQKENI, per germline. As DNA, the CDR3 is TGTGCCAGCTCACCAGAAAAGTCCAGGGCCGTTTTC. Residues: CASSPEKSRAVF.

The genes are TRBV9 and TRBJ2-2; maybe TRBD2 (6 bases). The V gene's germline CDR1 is SGDLS and CDR2 YYNGEE. V was trimmed by 0 bases and J by 5 bases, leaving 14 bases between them. The CDR3 consists of 16 residues. CDR3 loop: CASSVEAGSSTGELFF. In DNA, the CDR3 is TGTGCCAGCAGCGTAGAGGCGGGATCATCAACCGGGGAGCTGTTTTTT.